The 18 T cell receptor beta chains below all came from one sample that was sequenced in a study of blood T cells in healthy people across ages. Alongside a J-beta primer mix, a sample-barcoded 5' primer served in a second PCR lasting roughly 7 to 11 cycles. TCRdb itself ran the 5' RACE reads through MiXCR, one entry per CDR3 protein. The table records about 670,000 distinct CDR3 sequences, 40% to 45% of them present only once. Material for sequencing was blood. These receptors were collected from an elderly man in good health.

This clonotype occurred many times. The genes are TRBV4-3 and TRBJ1-1; no clear D. The CDR3 is made up of 14 amino acids. The V end lost 0 bases, the J end lost 4 bases, and 9 bases lay between the germline ends. From germline, CDR1 is LGHNA and CDR2 YSLEER. This chain's CDR3 is CASSQEKGSTEAFF. CDR3 DNA: TGCGCCAGCAGCCAAGAGAAAGGATCCACTGAAGCTTTCTTT.

The J gene is TRBJ1-2, the V gene TRBV4-3; D gene ambiguous. CDR1 LGHNA and CDR2 YSLEER come from the germline V gene. The CDR3 length is 14 residues. The V end was cut by 4 bases, the J end by 5 bases, with 14 bases between. The CDR3 DNA reads as TGCGCCAGCAGCCGAGACGTCAGATCTTATGGCTACACCTTC. Amino acid sequence: CASSRDVRSYGYTF.

The chain couples TRBV11-3 to TRBJ2-1, with 11 bases lining up with TRBD2. This CDR3 spans 17 amino acids. The trim removed 6 bases at V and 7 bases at J, leaving 14 bases unmatched. Germline CDR1 SGHNT, CDR2 YENEEA. The CDR3 DNA is TGTGCCAGCAGTTCCGGGAGGGGACTAGCGGATAATAATGAGCAGTTCTTC. This sequence encodes CASSSGRGLADNNEQFF.

CDR3 nucleotides: TGTGCCAGCTCACCCCAGGGGGCCAGCTCCTACAATGAGCAGTTCTTC. The encoded protein is CASSPQGASSYNEQFF. The genes are TRBV18 and TRBJ2-1; 8 bases are a match to TRBD1. V shed 3 bases, J shed 0 bases, and the junction held 4 bases outside the gene matches. This CDR3 contains 16 residues. Per germline, CDR1 KGHSH and CDR2 LQKENI.

This clonotype was seen more than once but under ten times. The chain uses TRBV6-5 and TRBJ1-6, with D maybe TRBD1 (5 bases). The CDR3 sequence is 13 residues long. Trimming removed 5 bases at V and 11 bases at J, with 13 bases between. Germline-derived CDR1 and CDR2 are MNHEY and SVGAGI. DNA of the CDR3: TGTGCCAGCAGTCTTCCGGGGGGTGCACCCCTCCACTTT. Encoded protein: CASSLPGGAPLHF.

Ten or more counts support this clonotype. The V call is TRBV5-1, the J call TRBJ2-3, with TRBD1 identical over 8 bases. The CDR3 is made up of 16 amino acids. Trimming took 3 bases from V and 2 from J; bases not matched to a gene: 8. CDR1 is SGHRS and CDR2 is YFSETQ in the germline V gene. CDR3 sequence: CASSSGGGTYTDTQYF. The CDR3 nucleotides are TGCGCCAGCAGCTCAGGGGGCGGAACCTACACAGATACGCAGTATTTT.

The chain couples TRBV7-8 to TRBJ2-5; D perhaps matches TRBD2 (7 bases). V was shortened by 2 bases and J by 5 bases, with 15 bases between the two germline ends. The V gene's germline CDR1 is SGHVS and CDR2 FQNEAQ. The CDR3 totals 15 residues. CDR3 amino acids: CASSLSWGGLETQYF. For the CDR3, the DNA is TGTGCCAGCAGCTTATCCTGGGGGGGCCTCGAGACCCAGTACTTC.

This clonotype has a handful of counts. CDR3 protein: CASSWRGAETQYF. For the CDR3, the DNA is TGTGCCAGCAGCTGGAGGGGGGCAGAGACCCAGTACTTC. The chain combines TRBV5-6 with TRBJ2-5; D could derive from TRBD1 or TRBD2 (6 bases each). The germline CDR1 and CDR2 sequences are SGHDT and YYEEEE. Trimming stripped 3 bases from V and 4 bases from J, with 10 bases between. There are 13 residues in the CDR3.

This chain joins TRBV5-8 and TRBJ1-4, with D possibly TRBD1 on 6 matching bases. This CDR3 spans 15 amino acids. The V gene lost 6 bases and the J gene lost 8 bases, with 20 bases spanning the gap. Germline V CDR1 and CDR2: SGHTS, YDEGEE. CDR3 residues: CASNQGRSSSEKLFF. The CDR3 DNA is TGTGCCAGCAACCAGGGGAGGTCGTCCTCGGAAAAACTGTTTTTT. The entire variable domain, with the rest obtained from reference TRBV5-8 and TRBJ1-4, is as follows: EAGVTQSPTHLIKTRGQQATLRCSPISGHTSVYWYQQALGLGLQFLLWYDEGEERNRGNFPPRFSGRQFPNYSSELNVNALELEDSALYLCASNQGRSSSEKLFFGSGTQLSVL.

This chain links TRBV6-1 with TRBJ2-1, with TRBD2 matching over 9 bases. This CDR3 contains 19 residues. The J segment lost 4 bases and the V segment lost 6 bases, leaving 19 bases of the junction unmatched. Germline CDR1 MNHNS, CDR2 SASEGT. CDR3 sequence reads: CASRDRAGGQFFAYNEQFF. The CDR3 coding sequence is TGTGCCAGCAGGGACCGAGCGGGAGGCCAATTCTTCGCGTACAATGAGCAGTTCTTC.

This clonotype was counted only a few times. The chain couples TRBV7-2 to TRBJ2-7; D not certain. Germline V CDR1 and CDR2: SGHTA, FQGNSA. CDR3 length: 13 residues. Between the trimmed V and J ends, which lost 5 bases and 4 bases, there was a span of 12 bases. CDR3 residues: CASSLHIGYEQYF. DNA for the CDR3: TGTGCCAGCAGCCTACATATCGGTTACGAGCAGTACTTC.

This clonotype appeared a few times. V and J are TRBV4-3 and TRBJ2-5, with D possibly TRBD1 on 6 matching bases. Trimming stripped 0 bases from V and 4 bases from J, with 12 bases between. This CDR3 has 15 amino acids. The germline gives CDR1 LGHNA, CDR2 YSLEER. CDR3 DNA: TGCGCCAGCAGCCAAGATCGGGTAGGGGGAGAGACCCAGTACTTC. Protein sequence: CASSQDRVGGETQYF.

The rearrangement links TRBV3-1 to TRBJ2-3; 7 bases match TRBD2. Unmatched junction bases numbered 8, after V lost 3 bases and J lost 2 bases. The CDR3 is 16 residues long. The germline gives CDR1 LGHDT, CDR2 YNNKEL (reference sequence). The CDR3 loop reads CASSQRGTEYTDTQYF. The DNA of the CDR3 is TGTGCCAGCAGCCAGCGGGGGACGGAATACACAGATACGCAGTATTTT.

This chain uses TRBV6-2 or TRBV6-3 with TRBJ2-6; D unresolved. Germline-derived CDR1 and CDR2 are MNHEY and SVGEGT. With 8 bases removed from V and 7 bases from J, the gap between germline ends came to 9 bases. The CDR3 totals 12 residues. CDR3: CASLLLANVLTF. The CDR3 nucleotides are TGTGCCAGCCTACTCCTAGCCAACGTCCTGACTTTC.

This clonotype has at least ten counts. The gene calls are TRBV29-1 and TRBJ1-5; 7 nucleotides align to TRBD1. The V gene end was trimmed by 6 bases and the J gene end by 0 bases; junction bases not matched to a gene: 8. CDR1 and CDR2 (germline): SQVTM, ANQGSEA. The CDR3 has 15 residues. CDR3 loop: CSVGQTTNSNQPQHF. The CDR3 DNA follows: TGCAGCGTGGGACAGACGACGAATAGCAATCAGCCCCAGCATTTT. The full variable domain, rest sourced from reference TRBV29-1 and TRBJ1-5, is SAVISQKPSRDICQRGTSLTIQCQVDSQVTMMFWYRQQPGQSLTLIATANQGSEATYESGFVIDKFPISRPNLTFSTLTVSNMSPEDSSIYLCSVGQTTNSNQPQHFGDGTRLSIL.

This clonotype has a handful of counts. The CDR3 bases are TGTGCCAGCAGTTTTAGGTTGGATATCTCCTACGAGCAGTACTTC. Its protein is CASSFRLDISYEQYF. The gene calls are TRBV27 and TRBJ2-7; D not resolved. The CDR3 contains 15 residues. Germline loops: CDR1 MNHEY, CDR2 SMNVEV (reference sequence). Trimming removed 3 bases at V and 0 bases at J, with 12 bases between.

There are many counts of this clonotype. The rearrangement uses TRBV12-3 or TRBV12-4 and TRBJ2-7; the D is unclear. CDR3 length: 11 residues. The V end lost 2 bases, the J end lost 4 bases, and 3 bases lay between the germline ends. The CDR3 DNA reads TGTGCCAGCAGTTTAAAGTACGAGCAGTACTTC. Its protein product is CASSLKYEQYF.

The genes are TRBV12-3 or TRBV12-4 and TRBJ2-7; 8 nucleotides match TRBD1. V trimming: 2 bases; J trimming: 6 bases; junction bases outside the gene matches: 9. The CDR3 contains 15 residues. CDR3 bases: TGTGCCAGCAGTTTATCCCTAGCCAGGGGGCGCGAGCAGTACTTC. It encodes CASSLSLARGREQYF.